Sequencing of this TCR beta chain was carried out in a study of T cell responses to AZD1222 COVID-19 vaccine. The CDR3 has 14 amino acids. The trim removed 6 bases at V and 5 bases at J, leaving 4 bases unmatched. Germline assignment: CDR1 MNHEY and CDR2 SVGAGI. General study results and limits: Along spike, vaccine-associated CD4 TCRs were found throughout, with dominance at 160-218 and 743-854.

Comments on this clone: The antigen remains undetermined.

Sequencing was performed with immunoSEQ multiplex PCR; in TCRdb, only in-frame clones are kept and a portion is missing. The sample includes 130,000 to 150,000 clones, approximately 90% seen only once; the top ten take roughly 2.9%. The sample consisted of peripheral blood, taken on day 0 of MenACWY control vaccination. V and J are TRBV6-5 and TRBJ1-4, with 9 bases fitting TRBD1. The TCR sequence derives from an adult in good health. CDR3 in DNA: TGTGCCAGCAGACCCGGGACAGGGAATGAAAAACTGTTTTTT. It translates to CASRPGTGNEKLFF.